This is a list of T cell receptor beta chains from one sample in a study of cytomegalovirus exposure and HLA in healthy donors. TCRdb keeps only in-frame clones here, not all; method: immunoSEQ multiplex PCR. The sample lists 140,000 or so clones, roughly 80% occurring once. Material: PBMCs. Receptors were obtained from a woman aged 40-49 years in good health and CMV-seropositive. CDR3s include the opening cysteine and the closing phenylalanine or tryptophan. Fields, in order: D gene, V gene, J gene, clone size, CDR3 DNA, CDR3 protein. The D gene is left open where the match is weak. Only part of the rows carry a size: once, few, many, or a class if the clone is expanded.

.,TRBV27,TRBJ1-1,few,.,CASSTSVQGWNTEAFF
TRBD1,TRBV19,TRBJ2-3,once,TGTGCCAGTAGTATAACAGGGGGTTGGACAGATACGCAGTATTTT,CASSITGGWTDTQYF
TRBD2,TRBV5-1,TRBJ2-2,.,TGCGCCAGCAGCTTGGTTCTAGCGGGAGAAAGGTCCACCGGGGAGCTGTTTTTT,CASSLVLAGERSTGELFF
TRBD2,TRBV27,TRBJ2-1,.,TGTGCCAGCACTACCTTTTTGACTAGCGGGAACAATGAGCAGTTCTTC,CASTTFLTSGNNEQFF
.,TRBV28,TRBJ2-7,.,TGTGCCAGCAGCCCCCCCGGACAGATCTCCTACGAGCAGTACTTC,CASSPPGQISYEQYF
.,TRBV7-3,TRBJ2-2,.,TGTGCCAGCAGCTTACTATCCGGGGAGCTGTTTTTT,CASSLLSGELFF
.,TRBV27,TRBJ2-7,once,TGTGCCAGCAGTCCCGGGACTCTCCTCCGTGGGCAGTACTTC,CASSPGTLLRGQYF
TRBD1,TRBV6-5,TRBJ1-3,.,TGTGCCAGCAGTTTTGGACAGGGAAGTGGAAACACCATATATTTT,CASSFGQGSGNTIYF
TRBD1,TRBV18,TRBJ2-6,.,TGTGCCAGCTCACCACGGACAGGGGGCGGTTCCGGGGCCAACGTCCTGACTTTC,CASSPRTGGGSGANVLTF
TRBD1,TRBV9,TRBJ1-2,.,TGTGCCAGCAGCGTAGGGAGGGACAGGGTTGATGGCTACACCTTC,CASSVGRDRVDGYTF
TRBD1,TRBV6-5,TRBJ2-7,.,TGTGCCAGCACCCCAGGGACGGGACAGTACGAGCAGTACTTC,CASTPGTGQYEQYF
.,TRBV11-2,TRBJ1-2,.,TGTGCCAGCAGCTTAGTGCAGGGTTTCGGCTACACCTTC,CASSLVQGFGYTF
.,TRBV28,TRBJ2-7,.,TGTGCCAGCAGTTCTCGAGGGGAGCAGTACTTC,CASSSRGEQYF
.,TRBV5-1,TRBJ2-7,.,TGCGCCAGCAGCTTGGAGGGGACTCTAAGAGAGCAGTACTTC,CASSLEGTLREQYF
.,TRBV2,TRBJ1-4,.,TGTGCCAGCAGTGAAGGGGGGCGCCTCAACAAGCTGTTTTTT,CASSEGGRLNKLFF
.,TRBV30,TRBJ1-1,.,TGTGCCTGGAGTCTCGGGGGAGGGGACACTGAAGCTTTCTTT,CAWSLGGGDTEAFF
.,TRBV28,TRBJ1-4,.,TGTGCCAGCAGTTTCGTAGCGGACGCTAATGAAAAACTGTTTTTT,CASSFVADANEKLFF
.,TRBV11-3,TRBJ1-3,.,TGTGCCAGCAGTCGAAGCTTCTCTGGAAACACCATATATTTT,CASSRSFSGNTIYF
.,TRBV7-6,TRBJ1-5,few,TGTGCCAGCAGCCCTGGACAGTCCCTTAATCAGCCCCAGCATTTT,CASSPGQSLNQPQHF
.,TRBV9,TRBJ2-3,.,TGTGCCAGCAGCGTAGGTATAGCGAACACAGATACGCAGTATTTT,CASSVGIANTDTQYF
.,TRBV19,TRBJ1-1,.,TGTGCCAGTAGTTGGGGAGTCACTGAAGCTTTCTTT,CASSWGVTEAFF
.,TRBV6-1,TRBJ1-2,.,TGTGCCAGCTGTACAGGGTTCGCTAACTATGGCTACACCTTC,CASCTGFANYGYTF
.,TRBV30,TRBJ2-7,.,TGTGCCTGGAGTGAATCAGGACACCCCTACGAGCAGTACTTC,CAWSESGHPYEQYF
TRBD1,TRBV30,TRBJ2-2,.,TGTGCCTGGAGTGTACCCCTACTCCGGGACAGGGGGCTGGTCGGCACCGGGGAGCTGTTTTTT,CAWSVPLLRDRGLVGTGELFF
TRBD2,TRBV11-2,TRBJ2-4,.,TGTGCCAGCAGCTTAGATCGGGGGGGAAACATTCAGTACTTC,CASSLDRGGNIQYF
TRBD1,TRBV5-4,TRBJ2-1,.,TGTGCCAGCAGATTAGGGACAGGGTTAAGAGGTGAGCAGTTCTTC,CASRLGTGLRGEQFF
TRBD2,TRBV28,TRBJ2-7,.,TGTGCCAGCAGTCTAGCGGGAGAGACCTACGAGCAGTACTTC,CASSLAGETYEQYF
TRBD2,TRBV11-2,TRBJ2-2,.,TGTGCCAGCAGCGGAAGACGGGGGGGCTCGAACACCGGGGAGCTGTTTTTT,CASSGRRGGSNTGELFF
.,TRBV11-2,TRBJ2-7,few,TGTGCCAGCAGCTTAGCGACGGCAGCGGGCGAGCAGTACTTC,CASSLATAAGEQYF
TRBD2,TRBV9,TRBJ2-5,.,TGTGCCAGCAGCGAGGGACTAGCGGGGGAGGAGACCCAGTACTTC,CASSEGLAGEETQYF
TRBD1,TRBV28,TRBJ2-7,.,TGTGCCAGTACCGGGACAGAGGACGAGCAGTACTTC,CASTGTEDEQYF
TRBD1,TRBV2,TRBJ2-7,.,TGTGCCAGCAGTCCCGACAGGGGTTACGAGCAGTACTTC,CASSPDRGYEQYF
TRBD2,TRBV30,TRBJ2-1,.,TGTGCCTGGAGCCTAGCGGGGTACAATGAGCAGTTCTTC,CAWSLAGYNEQFF
TRBD2,TRBV29-1,TRBJ2-7,.,TGCAGCGTTGGGGGACTAGCGGGAGTCGAGCAGTACTTC,CSVGGLAGVEQYF
TRBD1,TRBV4-3,TRBJ1-4,.,TGCGCCAGCAGCCAGCAGGGGGCTCTTAATGAAAAACTGTTTTTT,CASSQQGALNEKLFF
.,TRBV10-3,TRBJ2-7,.,TGTGCCATCAGTGAGTCCACTAGCTACGAGCAGTACTTC,CAISESTSYEQYF
TRBD2,TRBV7-9,TRBJ2-7,.,TGTGCCAGCAGCTTAGGTTTAGCGGGAGCCTACGAGCAGTACTTC,CASSLGLAGAYEQYF
.,TRBV6-5,TRBJ1-2,once,TGTGCCAGCAGTTACTTAAGACAGCCCTATGGCTACACCTTC,CASSYLRQPYGYTF
.,TRBV6-6,TRBJ1-4,.,TGTGCCAGCAGTCCCCCTCGGGAAAAACTGTTTTTT,CASSPPREKLFF
TRBD1,TRBV5-4,TRBJ2-1,once,TGTGCCAGCAGCGCCAGGGGGTACGAGCAGTTCTTC,CASSARGYEQFF
.,TRBV28,TRBJ1-4,.,TGTGCCAGCAGTTTACCAGACAGGCTTAATGAAAAACTGTTTTTT,CASSLPDRLNEKLFF
.,TRBV27,TRBJ1-1,.,TGTGCCAGCAGTTTATACGGGGAGCCGAACACTGAAGCTTTCTTT,CASSLYGEPNTEAFF
.,TRBV9,TRBJ2-1,.,TGTGCCAGCAGCGTAGGTGTTACGGCGGGTGAGCAGTTCTTC,CASSVGVTAGEQFF
TRBD2,TRBV6-5,TRBJ2-7,once,TGTGCCAGCAGAAGACTAGCGGGAACTCCTTACGAGCAGTACTTC,CASRRLAGTPYEQYF
.,TRBV5-4,TRBJ2-7,.,TGTGCCAGCAGCTTGGATCTCGACAGCCTCTACGAGCAGTACTTC,CASSLDLDSLYEQYF
TRBD1,TRBV5-8,TRBJ1-3,.,TGTGCCAGCAGCTTAGAGACAGGGAGTGGAAACACCATATATTTT,CASSLETGSGNTIYF
TRBD1,TRBV6-5,TRBJ2-7,.,TGTGCCAGCAGCCGACAGGGGGCCCAATCCTACGAGCAGTACTTC,CASSRQGAQSYEQYF
.,TRBV7-2,TRBJ1-2,.,TGTGCCAGCAGCTTACAGGCCACCACTAACTATGGCTACACCTTC,CASSLQATTNYGYTF
.,TRBV7-2,TRBJ2-7,.,TGTGCCAGCAGCTCGCAGGGGCCCTACGAGCAGTACTTC,CASSSQGPYEQYF
.,TRBV6-6,TRBJ2-7,.,TGTGCCAGCAGTTATTACGACACCGGAGGCGAGCAGTACTTC,CASSYYDTGGEQYF
TRBD2,TRBV5-6,TRBJ2-7,.,TGTGCCAGCAGACTGACTAGCGGGGGGCCAGGCGAGCAGTACTTC,CASRLTSGGPGEQYF
TRBD1,TRBV5-1,TRBJ2-5,.,TGCGCCAGCAGCTCAGTAGGGACAGGGGAGGAGACCCAGTACTTC,CASSSVGTGEETQYF
.,TRBV29-1,TRBJ1-1,.,TGCAGCGTTGAAGGACAGAGGAACACTGAAGCTTTCTTT,CSVEGQRNTEAFF
.,TRBV6-1,TRBJ2-3,.,TGTGCCGGAGGGGAGGCGGTAGATACGCAGTATTTT,CAGGEAVDTQYF
.,TRBV7-9,TRBJ2-5,once,TGTGCCAGCGGATTACAGGGCGGGGAGACCCAGTACTTC,CASGLQGGETQYF